The entry below describes one T cell receptor (beta chain). The antigen is not known. This record belongs to a study of cytomegalovirus exposure and HLA in healthy donors. Overall study results and limits: Most TCR sequences were uncommon, yet certain public TCRs appeared in many donors. Sequencing probably produced one cluster of sequence variants that were highly shared. Later on, an analysis showed TCR association rates differing by HLA locus, with DRB1 the most and HLA-C the fewest.

Germline CDR1 reads MNHEY; CDR2 reads SVGAGI. V was clipped by 0 bases and J by 7 bases; unmatched bases: 3. The CDR3 sequence is 15 residues long. PCR involved 60 Vbeta and 13 Jbeta primers. Only in-frame clones appear in the TCRdb table, and some are missing; sequencing was by immunoSEQ multiplex PCR. The sample records more than 90,000 clones, about 80% being singletons. This TCR was recovered from a man between 35 and 55 years old in good health and CMV-seronegative. The V call is TRBV6-5, the J call TRBJ1-6; TRBD1 agrees at 7 bases. Sequencing was done on a sample of PBMCs. The CDR3, as DNA: TGTGCCAGCAGTTACTCAGGGACAGCGAATTCACCCCTCCACTTT. This translates into CASSYSGTANSPLHF.